This is a list of T cell receptor beta chains from one sample in a study of PD-1 blockade in classical Hodgkin lymphoma. Produced via immunoSEQ multiplex PCR; TCRdb's table is partial and in-frame only. This repertoire shows approximately 27,000 clones, over 75% found once; its top ten account for under 20%. Sequenced material: peripheral blood mononuclear cells (PBMCs), taken before the fourth cycle of nivolumab. The receptors shown here come from a human donor with classical Hodgkin lymphoma. Both conserved end residues are part of each CDR3. D genes are given only for firm matches. Not all rows give a size; the values are once, few, many and, for expanded clones, a class.

clone_size cdr3_length j_call d_call v_call cdr3_aa cdr3_nt
few 14 TRBJ1-3 . TRBV5-4 CASSRGGAENTIYF TGTGCCAGCAGCCGGGGGGGGGCTGAAAACACCATATATTTT
. 15 TRBJ2-2 TRBD1 TRBV6-5 CASSRQTGSPGELFF TGTGCCAGCAGCCGACAGACAGGGTCCCCCGGGGAGCTGTTTTTT
once 15 TRBJ1-4 . TRBV15 CATSRELTTNEKLFF TGTGCCACCAGCAGGGAGCTTACAACTAATGAAAAACTGTTTTTT
. 15 TRBJ1-1 . TRBV6-5 CASSPGLLSNTEAFF TGTGCCAGCAGCCCAGGGCTACTATCGAACACTGAAGCTTTCTTT
. 14 TRBJ2-1 TRBD2 TRBV9 CASGGLAGTNEQFF TGTGCCAGCGGAGGGCTAGCGGGTACAAATGAGCAGTTCTTC
. 13 TRBJ1-5 . TRBV29-1 CSVRGTPEQPQHF TGCAGCGTACGCGGGACACCGGAGCAGCCCCAGCATTTT
. 13 TRBJ2-1 . TRBV6-1 CASSEAANNEQFF TGTGCCAGCAGTGAAGCAGCGAACAATGAGCAGTTCTTC
. 16 TRBJ1-1 TRBD1 TRBV11-1 CASSLADLSGGTEAFF TGTGCCAGCAGCTTAGCGGACCTCTCAGGGGGCACTGAAGCTTTCTTT
. 13 TRBJ2-5 . TRBV7-3 CASSLQGQETQYF TGTGCCAGCAGCTTACAGGGACAAGAGACCCAGTACTTC
. 16 TRBJ2-2 TRBD2 TRBV27 CASRFLAGGRTGELFF TGTGCCAGCAGATTTCTAGCGGGGGGGCGGACCGGGGAGCTGTTTTTT
. 13 TRBJ1-2 TRBD1 TRBV6-1 CASRPGTDYGYTF TGTGCCAGTCGACCCGGGACAGACTATGGCTACACCTTC
. 12 TRBJ2-2 . TRBV5-8 CASSLNARELFF TGTGCCAGCAGCTTAAACGCCAGGGAGCTGTTTTTT
. 16 TRBJ2-3 TRBD2 TRBV6-6 CASSYSGAGGTDTQYF TGTGCCAGCAGTTACTCGGGAGCGGGGGGTACAGATACGCAGTATTTT
. 13 TRBJ2-5 . TRBV19 CASSGAAQETQYF TGTGCCAGTAGCGGGGCTGCCCAAGAGACCCAGTACTTC
. 16 TRBJ2-3 TRBD2 TRBV29-1 CSVVPGLEREVDTQYF TGCAGCGTTGTACCGGGACTAGAGAGGGAGGTAGATACGCAGTATTTT
. 15 TRBJ2-7 TRBD1 TRBV12-5 CASGSTGQGAEEQYF TGTGCTAGTGGGAGCACGGGACAGGGGGCGGAAGAGCAGTACTTC
. 13 TRBJ1-2 TRBD1 TRBV7-9 CASSLGTGRGYTF TGTGCCAGCAGCCTTGGGACAGGGAGAGGCTACACCTTC
. 15 TRBJ1-5 . TRBV19 CASRGGLYSNQPQHF TGTGCCAGTAGAGGAGGTCTTTATAGCAATCAGCCCCAGCATTTT
. 17 TRBJ2-7 . TRBV7-8 CASSSIPGGLSSYEQYF TGTGCCAGCAGCTCAATACCGGGGGGCCTCAGCTCCTACGAGCAGTACTTC
. 15 TRBJ2-2 TRBD1 TRBV6-1 CAILRDRGSTGELFF TGTGCCATTCTCCGGGACAGGGGGTCCACCGGGGAGCTGTTTTTT
few 13 TRBJ1-2 . TRBV7-9 CASSSDPARGYTF TGTGCCAGCAGCAGTGACCCCGCAAGGGGCTACACCTTC
. 15 TRBJ2-3 . TRBV11-3 CASSLESRGTDTQYF TGTGCCAGCAGCTTAGAAAGTCGGGGGACAGATACGCAGTATTTT
. 13 TRBJ1-5 . TRBV29-1 CSVVSVSNQPQHF TGCAGCGTTGTATCCGTGAGCAATCAGCCCCAGCATTTT
. 13 TRBJ2-1 . TRBV27 CASGQVGHNEQFF TGTGCCAGCGGTCAGGTTGGGCACAATGAGCAGTTCTTC
. 14 TRBJ2-1 TRBD2 TRBV2 CASSVTSGYNEQFF TGTGCCAGCAGTGTAACTAGCGGCTACAATGAGCAGTTCTTC
. 14 TRBJ2-3 TRBD2 TRBV19 CATRDRAGKDTQYF TGTGCCACCCGGGACCGAGCGGGAAAAGATACGCAGTATTTT
. 16 TRBJ2-6 . TRBV6-7 CASSYSRQSGANVLTF TGTGCCAGCAGTTACTCGAGACAGTCTGGGGCCAACGTCCTGACTTTC
. 12 TRBJ2-3 . TRBV28 CASSRRGNTQYF TGTGCCAGCAGCCGCCGGGGCAATACGCAGTATTTT
. 17 TRBJ2-3 TRBD2 TRBV5-1 CASSPPGSGDLSDTQYF TGCGCCAGCAGCCCCCCGGGTAGCGGGGACCTTTCAGATACGCAGTATTTT
. 13 TRBJ2-7 . TRBV7-9 CASSLIGDSEQYF TGTGCCAGCAGCTTAATCGGGGACTCGGAGCAGTACTTC
few 14 TRBJ1-2 TRBD1 TRBV7-9 CASTHRQGNYGYTF TGTGCCAGCACCCACCGACAGGGCAACTATGGCTACACCTTC
few 11 TRBJ1-2 . TRBV28 CASSRTRGYTF TGTGCCAGCAGTCGGACCAGGGGCTACACCTTC
. 15 TRBJ2-1 . TRBV5-5 CASSLDEQSYNEQFF TGTGCCAGCAGCTTGGATGAGCAGAGCTACAATGAGCAGTTCTTC
. 16 TRBJ1-1 TRBD1 TRBV7-6 CASSLGVTGTATEAFF TGTGCCAGCAGCTTAGGCGTTACGGGGACAGCCACTGAAGCTTTCTTT
once 11 TRBJ2-5 . TRBV2 CASSDRETQYF TGTGCCAGCAGTGACAGGGAGACCCAGTACTTC
. 14 TRBJ2-7 TRBD2 TRBV2 CASIRTSGIGGQYF TGTGCCAGCATACGGACTAGCGGCATCGGCGGGCAGTACTTC
. 15 TRBJ2-7 . TRBV6-5 CASSYNRVSSYEQYF TGTGCCAGCAGTTACAACAGGGTCAGCTCCTACGAGCAGTACTTC
few 15 TRBJ2-5 . TRBV6-1 CATAKGGADQETQYF TGTGCCACCGCAAAGGGGGGGGCGGACCAAGAGACCCAGTACTTC
. 14 TRBJ2-7 . TRBV18 CASSLQADSYEQYF TGTGCCAGCTCACTTCAGGCGGACTCCTACGAGCAGTACTTC
. 14 TRBJ2-1 TRBD2 TRBV6-4 CASSDGTSGGEQFF TGTGCCAGCAGTGACGGGACTAGCGGGGGTGAGCAGTTCTTC
. 13 TRBJ2-7 TRBD1 TRBV2 CASTGTGYYEQYF TGTGCCAGCACTGGGACAGGGTACTACGAGCAGTACTTC
. 14 TRBJ1-5 TRBD1 TRBV6-1 CASSGTGENQPQHF TGTGCCAGCAGTGGGACAGGAGAAAATCAGCCCCAGCATTTT
. 15 TRBJ1-2 TRBD1 TRBV13 CASSIYGQGGIGYTF TGTGCCAGCAGCATCTACGGACAGGGGGGAATTGGCTACACCTTC
. 12 TRBJ1-1 . TRBV4-2 CASSAGVTEAFF TGTGCCAGCAGCGCAGGGGTGACTGAAGCTTTCTTT
. 10 TRBJ2-1 . TRBV20-1 CSGVGDEQFF TGCAGTGGAGTAGGCGATGAGCAGTTCTTC
. 16 TRBJ1-1 . TRBV5-1 CASSWNPGGRNTEAFF TGCGCCAGCAGCTGGAATCCTGGGGGGAGGAACACTGAAGCTTTCTTT
. 11 TRBJ2-7 . TRBV6-5 CGPLWGNEQYF TGTGGACCTTTGTGGGGAAACGAGCAGTACTTC
. 13 TRBJ2-1 TRBD1 TRBV5-1 CASSLTPGQEKFF TGCGCCAGCAGCTTAACACCGGGACAGGAGAAGTTCTTC
. 15 TRBJ2-7 . TRBV13 CASSLGRRNSYEQYF TGTGCCAGCAGCTTAGGCAGGAGAAACTCCTACGAGCAGTACTTC
. 11 TRBJ1-2 . TRBV19 CASRGALGYTF TGTGCCAGTAGGGGTGCTCTAGGTTACACCTTC
. 17 TRBJ2-2 . TRBV28 CASSKAGWHQNTGELFF TGTGCCAGCAGCAAGGCAGGTTGGCACCAGAACACCGGGGAGCTGTTTTTT
. 14 TRBJ1-6 . TRBV13 CASMITGRDSPLHF TGTGCCAGCATGATCACTGGCAGGGATTCACCCCTCCACTTT
. 15 TRBJ2-5 . TRBV5-6 CASSFWEKRRETQYF TGTGCCAGCAGCTTTTGGGAGAAGCGGCGGGAGACCCAGTACTTC
. 14 TRBJ1-1 TRBD1 TRBV10-3 CAISERQGNTEAFF TGTGCCATCAGTGAGAGACAGGGAAACACTGAAGCTTTCTTT
. 13 TRBJ1-5 . TRBV7-2 CASSFDLNQPQHF TGTGCCAGCAGCTTCGACCTCAATCAGCCCCAGCATTTT
. 14 TRBJ2-7 . TRBV5-4 CASSNGQGGYEQYF TGTGCCAGCAGCAATGGACAGGGAGGGTACGAGCAGTACTTC
. 15 TRBJ2-2 . TRBV5-1 CASSLGGASTGELFF TGCGCCAGCAGCTTAGGGGGGGCCTCCACCGGGGAGCTGTTTTTT